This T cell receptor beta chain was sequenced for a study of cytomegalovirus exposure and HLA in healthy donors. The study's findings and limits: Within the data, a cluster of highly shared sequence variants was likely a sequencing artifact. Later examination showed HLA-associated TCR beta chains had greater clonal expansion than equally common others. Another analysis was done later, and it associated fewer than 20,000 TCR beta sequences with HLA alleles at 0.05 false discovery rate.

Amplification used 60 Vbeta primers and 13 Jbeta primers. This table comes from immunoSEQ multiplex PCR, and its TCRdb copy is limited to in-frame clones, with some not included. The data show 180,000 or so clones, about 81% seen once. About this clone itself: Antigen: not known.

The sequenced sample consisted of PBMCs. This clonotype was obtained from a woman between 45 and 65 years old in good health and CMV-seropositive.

This CDR3 reads CSVATADNSPLHF. The CDR3 DNA sequence: TGCAGCGTTGCGACAGCTGATAATTCACCCCTCCACTTT. The chain has TRBV29-1 and TRBJ1-6, with D perhaps TRBD1 (5 bases). The CDR3 is 13 amino acids. CDR1 is SQVTM and CDR2 is ANQGSEA in the germline V gene. Trimming removed 4 bases at V and 5 bases at J, with 9 bases between.